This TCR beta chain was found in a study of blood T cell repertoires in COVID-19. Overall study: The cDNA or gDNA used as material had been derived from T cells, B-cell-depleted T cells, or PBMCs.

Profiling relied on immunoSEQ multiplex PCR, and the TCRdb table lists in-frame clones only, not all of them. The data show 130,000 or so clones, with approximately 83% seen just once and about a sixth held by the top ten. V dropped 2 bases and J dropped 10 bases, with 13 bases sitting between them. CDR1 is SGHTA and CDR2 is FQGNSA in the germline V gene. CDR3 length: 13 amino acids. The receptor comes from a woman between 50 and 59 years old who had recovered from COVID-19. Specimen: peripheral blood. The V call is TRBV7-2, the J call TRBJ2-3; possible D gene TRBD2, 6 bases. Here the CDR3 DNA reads TGTGCCAGCAGCTTACCCGGTGGGGGGTCGCAGTATTTT. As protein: CASSLPGGGSQYF.